This is a list of T cell receptor beta chains from one sample in a study of T cells in Graves' hyperthyroidism and ophthalmopathy. One entry per CDR3 protein, called by TCRdb with MiXCR from the multiplex PCR reads. The sample consists of hundreds of thousands of distinct CDR3 sequences, approximately 14% of them appearing once. The sequencing input was blood. The receptors shown here come from a middle-aged woman with Graves' ophthalmopathy. CDR3s include the opening cysteine and the closing phenylalanine or tryptophan. The D gene is left open where the match is weak. Clone size is stated in some rows and not others, as once, few, many or a class when expanded.

>TRBJ2-7|TRBD2|TRBV4-3|few|15
CASSQDSRGSYEQYF
TGCGCCAGCAGCCAAGATTCCCGCGGGAGCTACGAGCAGTACTTC
>TRBJ1-6|-|TRBV20-1|-|15
CSAVFDRTINSPLHF
TGCAGTGCTGTTTTCGACAGGACCATTAATTCACCCCTCCACTTT
>TRBJ2-7|-|TRBV11-3|-|13
CASKDGAEYEQYF
TGTGCCAGTAAGGACGGAGCGGAGTATGAGCAGTACTTC
>TRBJ2-7|-|TRBV6-5|once|14
CANSLRGGSYEQYF
TGTGCCAACAGTTTACGAGGAGGCAGCTACGAGCAGTACTTC
>TRBJ2-7|-|TRBV29-1|few|14
CSAEYGRGHYEQYF
TGCAGCGCTGAATATGGGCGGGGGCACTACGAGCAGTACTTC
>TRBJ2-4|-|TRBV2|many|12
CATKGVLDIQYF
TGTGCCACCAAGGGGGTTTTAGACATTCAGTACTTC
>TRBJ2-5|TRBD2|TRBV28|many|14
CASRAGTIEETQYF
TGTGCCAGCAGGGCCGGGACTATCGAAGAGACCCAGTACTTC
>TRBJ2-7|TRBD1|TRBV6-6|many|17
CASSYTRPGQGIHEQYF
TGTGCCAGCAGTTACACACGGCCAGGACAGGGAATCCACGAGCAGTACTTC
>TRBJ2-5|-|TRBV7-9|-|15
CVSSLGSGWIETQYF
TGTGTCAGCAGCTTAGGTTCAGGTTGGATAGAGACCCAGTACTTC
>TRBJ2-7|-|TRBV4-3|many|14
CASSQMKMDYEQYF
TGCGCCAGCAGCCAGATGAAAATGGACTACGAGCAGTACTTC
>TRBJ1-2|TRBD1|TRBV6-5|-|14
CASRYDRGEYGYTF
TGTGCCAGCAGATACGACAGGGGGGAATATGGCTACACCTTC
>TRBJ2-7|TRBD1|TRBV5-1|-|16
CASSLGVTGQGYEQYF
TGCGCCAGCAGCTTGGGGGTTACAGGACAGGGTTACGAGCAGTACTTC
>TRBJ2-7|TRBD2|TRBV6-5|-|16
CASSYRLAGATYEQYF
TGTGCCAGCAGTTACCGCCTAGCGGGAGCGACCTACGAGCAGTACTTC
>TRBJ1-1|-|TRBV19|-|13
CASSIWDQAGAFF
TGTGCCAGTAGTATTTGGGACCAAGCGGGAGCTTTCTTT
>TRBJ2-2|-|TRBV5-1|-|15
CASGYRVGGTRELFF
TGCGCCAGCGGTTACAGGGTCGGAGGCACCAGGGAGCTGTTTTTT
>TRBJ1-6|-|TRBV20-1|-|13
CSAPWTYNSPLHF
TGCAGTGCCCCGTGGACGTATAATTCACCCCTCCACTTT
>TRBJ2-5|TRBD2|TRBV18|many|14
CASSPTSSQETQYF
TGTGCCAGCTCTCCGACTAGCAGCCAAGAGACCCAGTACTTC
>TRBJ1-2|-|TRBV7-8|many|14
CASSLAGQNYGYTF
TGTGCCAGCAGCCTGGCCGGCCAGAACTATGGCTACACCTTC
>TRBJ2-2|TRBD1|TRBV27|-|13
CASSSGGRGELFF
TGTGCCAGCAGTTCAGGGGGCCGCGGGGAGCTGTTTTTT
>TRBJ1-5|-|TRBV30|many|13
CAWTYSSNQPQHF
TGTGCCTGGACCTACAGTAGCAATCAGCCCCAGCATTTT
>TRBJ1-2|-|TRBV2|many|13
CASSEGDGYGYTF
TGTGCCAGCAGTGAAGGGGACGGATATGGCTACACCTTC
>TRBJ2-7|-|TRBV6-1|-|16
CASSQPQDTISYEQYF
TGTGCCAGCAGCCAACCCCAGGACACGATCTCCTACGAGCAGTACTTC
>TRBJ2-4|TRBD1|TRBV6-2/TRBV6-3|many|16
CASSHDRDLAKNVQYF
TGTGCCAGCAGCCACGACAGGGACCTAGCCAAAAACGTTCAGTACTTC
>TRBJ2-7|-|TRBV19|-|13
CASQGPVFGEQYF
TGTGCCAGCCAGGGTCCTGTCTTCGGCGAGCAGTACTTC
>TRBJ2-7|TRBD2|TRBV5-1|many|13
CASSPLAGVDQYF
TGCGCCAGCAGCCCACTAGCGGGAGTAGATCAGTACTTC
>TRBJ2-5|-|TRBV28|many|15
CASSSPGHDQETQYF
TGTGCCAGCAGTTCCCCCGGGCACGATCAAGAGACCCAGTACTTC
>TRBJ2-7|-|TRBV18|many|14
CASSPFTGSYEQYF
TGTGCCAGCTCACCGTTTACAGGGAGCTACGAGCAGTACTTC
>TRBJ1-3|-|TRBV6-1|many|15
CASMSSGYSGNTIYF
TGTGCCAGCATGTCTTCGGGCTACTCTGGAAACACCATATATTTT
>TRBJ2-4|-|TRBV11-2|-|13
CASSQLTKNIQYF
TGTGCCAGCAGCCAACTAACCAAAAACATTCAGTACTTC